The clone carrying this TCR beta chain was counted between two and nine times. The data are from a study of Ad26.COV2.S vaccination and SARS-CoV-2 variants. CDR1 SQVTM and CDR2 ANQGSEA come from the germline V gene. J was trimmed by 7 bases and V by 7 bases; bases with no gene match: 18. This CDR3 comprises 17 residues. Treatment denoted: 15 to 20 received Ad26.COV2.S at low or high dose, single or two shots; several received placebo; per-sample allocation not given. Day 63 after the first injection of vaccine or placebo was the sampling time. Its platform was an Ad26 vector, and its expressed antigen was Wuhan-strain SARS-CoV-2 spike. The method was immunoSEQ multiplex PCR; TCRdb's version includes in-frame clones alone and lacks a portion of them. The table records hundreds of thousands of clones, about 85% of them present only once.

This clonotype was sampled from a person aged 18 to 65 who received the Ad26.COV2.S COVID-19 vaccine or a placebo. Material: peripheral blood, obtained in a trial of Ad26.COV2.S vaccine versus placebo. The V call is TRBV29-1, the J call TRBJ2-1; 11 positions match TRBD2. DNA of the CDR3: TGCAGCGCCTCCGGTCATAGGCTAGCGGGGGGTCGGAATGAGCAGTTCTTC. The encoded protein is CSASGHRLAGGRNEQFF.